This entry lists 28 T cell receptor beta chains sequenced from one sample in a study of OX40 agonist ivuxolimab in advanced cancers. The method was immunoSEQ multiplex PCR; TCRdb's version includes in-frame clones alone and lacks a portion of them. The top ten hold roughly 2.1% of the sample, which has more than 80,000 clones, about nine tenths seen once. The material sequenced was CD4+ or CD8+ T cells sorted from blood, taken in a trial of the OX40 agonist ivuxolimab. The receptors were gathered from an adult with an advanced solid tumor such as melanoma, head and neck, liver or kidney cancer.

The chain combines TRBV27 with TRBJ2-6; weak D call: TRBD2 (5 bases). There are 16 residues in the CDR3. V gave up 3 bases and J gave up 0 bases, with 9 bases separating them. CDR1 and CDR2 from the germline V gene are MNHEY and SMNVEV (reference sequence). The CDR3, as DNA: TGTGCCAGCAGTTTCGGGGAAACCTCTGGGGCCAACGTCCTGACTTTC. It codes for CASSFGETSGANVLTF. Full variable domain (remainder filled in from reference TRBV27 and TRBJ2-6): EAQVTQNPRYLITVTGKKLTVTCSQNMNHEYMSWYRQDPGLGLRQIYYSMNVEVTDKGDVPEGYKVSRKEKRNFPLILESPSPNQTSLYFCASSFGETSGANVLTFGAGSRLTVL.

The CDR3 reads CASSQDTPSYNEQFF. The CDR3 nucleotides read TGTGCCAGCAGCCAAGACACCCCTTCCTACAATGAGCAGTTCTTC. The J gene is TRBJ2-1, the V gene TRBV5-4; no definite D call. The CDR3 length is 15 residues. Germline V gene lookup returns CDR1 SGHNT and CDR2 YYREEE (reference sequence). V shed 4 bases and J shed 1 base, with 12 bases lying between them.

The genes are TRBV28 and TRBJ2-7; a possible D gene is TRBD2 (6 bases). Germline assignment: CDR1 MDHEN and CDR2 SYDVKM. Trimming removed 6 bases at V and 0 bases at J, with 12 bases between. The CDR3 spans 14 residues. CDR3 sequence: CASSRPGGSYEQYF. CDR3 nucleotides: TGTGCCAGCAGCAGGCCCGGGGGCTCCTACGAGCAGTACTTC.

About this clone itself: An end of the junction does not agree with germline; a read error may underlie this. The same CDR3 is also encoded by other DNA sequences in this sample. This CDR3 is CSVVRQTKNNEQFF. The CDR3, as DNA: TGCAGCGTTGTCCGACAGACAAAAAACAATGAACAGTTCTTC. The chain links TRBV29-1 to TRBJ2-1; a possible D gene is TRBD1 (5 bases). Germline CDR1 and CDR2: SQVTM and ANQGSEA. CDR3 length: 14 residues.

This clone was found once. As DNA, the CDR3 is TGTGCGGAAGGAGCAGTTCAAGAGACCCAGTACTTC. This gives the protein CAEGAVQETQYF. The chain recombines TRBV2 with TRBJ2-5; no clear D gene. Germline V gives CDR1 SNHLY, CDR2 FYNNEI. The CDR3 runs 12 residues.

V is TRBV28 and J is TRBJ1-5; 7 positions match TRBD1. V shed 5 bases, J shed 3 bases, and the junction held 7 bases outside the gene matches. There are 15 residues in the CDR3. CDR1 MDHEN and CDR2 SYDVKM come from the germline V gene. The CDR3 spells CASSGRGTDNQPQHF. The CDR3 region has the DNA TGTGCCAGCAGTGGAAGAGGGACAGACAATCAGCCCCAGCATTTT. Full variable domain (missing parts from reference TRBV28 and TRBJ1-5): DVKVTQSSRYLVKRTGEKVFLECVQDMDHENMFWYRQDPGLGLRLIYFSYDVKMKEKGDIPEGYSVSREKKERFSLILESASTNQTSMYLCASSGRGTDNQPQHFGDGTRLSIL.

CDR3 DNA sequence: TGTGCCAGCAGCCCACTCGTTGGGGGCCTGAACACTGAAGCTTTCTTT. It codes for CASSPLVGGLNTEAFF. This chain joins TRBV11-3 and TRBJ1-1, with a weak D call TRBD1 (6 bases). Looked up from germline, CDR1 is SGHNT and CDR2 is YENEEA. This CDR3 spans 16 amino acids. V gave up 5 bases and J gave up 0 bases, with 16 bases separating them.

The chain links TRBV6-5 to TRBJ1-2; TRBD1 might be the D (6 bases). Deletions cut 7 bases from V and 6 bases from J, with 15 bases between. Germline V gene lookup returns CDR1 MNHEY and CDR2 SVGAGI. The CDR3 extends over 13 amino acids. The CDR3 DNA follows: TGTGCCAGCACACTAAACAGGGAAGATGGCTACACCTTC. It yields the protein CASTLNREDGYTF.

The CDR3 region is CASSSSGQGWYEQYF. The CDR3 DNA is TGTGCCAGCAGTTCCTCGGGACAGGGATGGTACGAGCAGTACTTC. The chain is built from TRBV6-5 and TRBJ2-7; 9 nucleotides align to TRBD1. V lost 4 bases and J lost 4; bases outside the gene matches: 8. There are 15 residues in the CDR3. Germline V lookup: CDR1 MNHEY, CDR2 SVGAGI.

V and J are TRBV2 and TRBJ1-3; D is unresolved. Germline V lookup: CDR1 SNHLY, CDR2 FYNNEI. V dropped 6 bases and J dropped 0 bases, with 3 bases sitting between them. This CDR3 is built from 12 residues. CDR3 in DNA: TGTGCCAGCAGAGCCTCTGGAAACACCATATATTTT. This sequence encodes CASRASGNTIYF.

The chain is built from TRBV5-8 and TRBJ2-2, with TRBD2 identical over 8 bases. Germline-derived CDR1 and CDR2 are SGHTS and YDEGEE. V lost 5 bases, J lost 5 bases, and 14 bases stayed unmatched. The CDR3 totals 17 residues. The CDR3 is CASRRTGKIAGTGELFF. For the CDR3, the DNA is TGTGCCAGCAGAAGGACTGGGAAAATAGCGGGAACCGGGGAGCTGTTTTTT.

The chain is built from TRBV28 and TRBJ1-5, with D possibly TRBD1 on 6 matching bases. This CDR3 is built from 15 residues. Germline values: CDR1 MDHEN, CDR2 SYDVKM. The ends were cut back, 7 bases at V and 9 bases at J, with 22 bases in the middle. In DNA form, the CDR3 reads TGTGCCAGCAACCCCCGGGGACACGGCGTGTGGCCCCAGCATTTT. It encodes CASNPRGHGVWPQHF.

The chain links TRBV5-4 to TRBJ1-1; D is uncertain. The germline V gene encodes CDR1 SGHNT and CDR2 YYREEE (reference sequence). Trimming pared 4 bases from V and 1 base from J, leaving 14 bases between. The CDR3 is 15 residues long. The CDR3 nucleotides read TGTGCCAGCAGCCGGGTCGAGACGACGAACACTGAAGCTTTCTTT. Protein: CASSRVETTNTEAFF.

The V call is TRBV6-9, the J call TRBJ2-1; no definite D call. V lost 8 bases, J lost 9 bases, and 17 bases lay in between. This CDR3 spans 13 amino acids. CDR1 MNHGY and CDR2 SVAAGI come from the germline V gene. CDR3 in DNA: TGTGCCAGCCGAGACCCAAGATCTCGTGAGCAGTTCTTC. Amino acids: CASRDPRSREQFF.

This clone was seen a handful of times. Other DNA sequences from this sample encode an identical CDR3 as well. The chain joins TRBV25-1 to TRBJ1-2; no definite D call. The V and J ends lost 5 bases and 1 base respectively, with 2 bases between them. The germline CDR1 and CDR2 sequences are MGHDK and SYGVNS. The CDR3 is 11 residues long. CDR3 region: CASSRNYGYTF. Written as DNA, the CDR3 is TGTGCCAGCAGTCGTAACTATGGCTACACCTTC.

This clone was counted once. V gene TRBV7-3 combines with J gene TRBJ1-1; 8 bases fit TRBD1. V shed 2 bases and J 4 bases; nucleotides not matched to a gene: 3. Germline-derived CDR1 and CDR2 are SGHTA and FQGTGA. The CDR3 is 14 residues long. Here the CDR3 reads CASSLQGAGTEAFF. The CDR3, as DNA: TGTGCCAGCAGCTTACAGGGGGCCGGCACTGAAGCTTTCTTT.

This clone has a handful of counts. CDR3 sequence: CASSFGPWGEKLFF. CDR3 sequence (DNA): TGTGCCAGCAGTTTTGGACCTTGGGGAGAAAAACTGTTTTTT. V is TRBV27 and J is TRBJ1-4, with unresolved D. V lost 3 bases and J 8 bases, leaving 13 bases between the germline ends. The germline V gene has CDR1 MNHEY and CDR2 SMNVEV (reference sequence). CDR3 size: 14 residues. The entire variable domain, with the rest obtained from reference TRBV27 and TRBJ1-4, is as follows: EAQVTQNPRYLITVTGKKLTVTCSQNMNHEYMSWYRQDPGLGLRQIYYSMNVEVTDKGDVPEGYKVSRKEKRNFPLILESPSPNQTSLYFCASSFGPWGEKLFFGSGTQLSVL.

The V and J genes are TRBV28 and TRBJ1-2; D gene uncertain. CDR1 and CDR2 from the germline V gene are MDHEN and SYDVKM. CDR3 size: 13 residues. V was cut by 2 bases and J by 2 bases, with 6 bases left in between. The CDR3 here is CASSLVENYGYTF. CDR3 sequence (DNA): TGTGCCAGCAGTTTAGTGGAAAACTATGGCTACACCTTC.

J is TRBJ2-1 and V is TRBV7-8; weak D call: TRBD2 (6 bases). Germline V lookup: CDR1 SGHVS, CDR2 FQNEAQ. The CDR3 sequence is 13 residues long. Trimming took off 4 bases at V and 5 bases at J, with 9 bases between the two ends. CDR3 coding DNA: TGTGCCAGCAGCTATGGACTAAACAATGAGCAGTTCTTC. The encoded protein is CASSYGLNNEQFF.

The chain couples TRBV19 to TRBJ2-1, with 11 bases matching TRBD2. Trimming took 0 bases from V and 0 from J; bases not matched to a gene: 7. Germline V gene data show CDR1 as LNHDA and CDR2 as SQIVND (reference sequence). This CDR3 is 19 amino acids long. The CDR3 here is CASSIDHGLAGSSYNEQFF. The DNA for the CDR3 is TGTGCCAGTAGTATAGACCACGGACTAGCGGGTAGCTCCTACAATGAGCAGTTCTTC. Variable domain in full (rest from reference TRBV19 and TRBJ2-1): DGGITQSPKYLFRKEGQNVTLSCEQNLNHDAMYWYRQDPGQGLRLIYYSQIVNDFQKGDIAEGYSVSREKKESFPLTVTSAQKNPTAFYLCASSIDHGLAGSSYNEQFFGPGTRLTVL.

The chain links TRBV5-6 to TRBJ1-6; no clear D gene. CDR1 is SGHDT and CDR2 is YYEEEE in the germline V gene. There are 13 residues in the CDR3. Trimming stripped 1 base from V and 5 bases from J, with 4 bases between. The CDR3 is CASSLWNNSPLHF. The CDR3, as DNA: TGTGCCAGCAGCTTGTGGAATAATTCACCCCTCCACTTT.

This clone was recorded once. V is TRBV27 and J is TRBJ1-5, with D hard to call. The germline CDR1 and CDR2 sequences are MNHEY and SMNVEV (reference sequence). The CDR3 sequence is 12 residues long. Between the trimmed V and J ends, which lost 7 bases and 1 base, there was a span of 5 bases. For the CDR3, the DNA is TGTGCCAGCATGGACAGCAATCAGCCCCAGCATTTT. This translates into CASMDSNQPQHF.

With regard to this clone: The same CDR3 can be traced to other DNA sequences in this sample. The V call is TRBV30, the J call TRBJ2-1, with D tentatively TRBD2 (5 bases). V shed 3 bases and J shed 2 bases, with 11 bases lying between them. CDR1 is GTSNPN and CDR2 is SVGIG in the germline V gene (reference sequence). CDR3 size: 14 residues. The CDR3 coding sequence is TGTGCCTGGAGCGTATACGGGACCTACAATGAGCAGTTCTTC. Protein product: CAWSVYGTYNEQFF.

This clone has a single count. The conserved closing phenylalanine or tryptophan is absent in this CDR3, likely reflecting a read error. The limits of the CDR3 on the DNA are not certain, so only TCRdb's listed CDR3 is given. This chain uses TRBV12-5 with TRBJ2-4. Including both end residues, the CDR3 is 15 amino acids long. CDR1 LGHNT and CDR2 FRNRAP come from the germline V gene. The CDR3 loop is CASGLSRFLILPLRV.

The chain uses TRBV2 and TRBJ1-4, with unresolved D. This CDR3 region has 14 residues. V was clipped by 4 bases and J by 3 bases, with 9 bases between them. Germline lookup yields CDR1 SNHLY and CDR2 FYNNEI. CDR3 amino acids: CASSVRASNEKLFF. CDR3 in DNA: TGTGCCAGCAGTGTTCGGGCGTCTAATGAAAAACTGTTTTTT.

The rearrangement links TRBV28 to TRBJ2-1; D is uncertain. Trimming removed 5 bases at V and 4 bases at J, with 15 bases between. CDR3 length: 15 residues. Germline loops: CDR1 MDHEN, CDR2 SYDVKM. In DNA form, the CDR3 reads TGTGCCAGCAGTGACCAAGGGATCGGGTACAATGAGCAGTTCTTC. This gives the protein CASSDQGIGYNEQFF.

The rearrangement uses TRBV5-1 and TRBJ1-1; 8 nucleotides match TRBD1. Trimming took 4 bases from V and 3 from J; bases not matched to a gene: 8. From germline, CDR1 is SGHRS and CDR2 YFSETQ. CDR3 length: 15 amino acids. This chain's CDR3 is CASSGYRGSDTEAFF. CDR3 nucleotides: TGCGCCAGCAGCGGATACAGGGGGAGCGACACTGAAGCTTTCTTT.

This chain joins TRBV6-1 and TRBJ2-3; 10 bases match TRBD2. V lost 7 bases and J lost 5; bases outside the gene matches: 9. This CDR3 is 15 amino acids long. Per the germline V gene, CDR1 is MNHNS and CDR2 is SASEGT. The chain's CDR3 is CASKKLAGAEDTQYF. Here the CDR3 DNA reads TGTGCCAGCAAGAAGCTAGCGGGAGCGGAAGATACGCAGTATTTT.